This T cell receptor beta chain stems from a study of graft-versus-host responses after intestinal transplantation. For the study at large: All of the recipients had induction that used anti-thymocyte globulin, then tacrolimus and steroids for roughly three years. Whole-study results and caveats: The study found high graft-versus-host to host-versus-graft clonal ratios in allografts of patients with graft-donor T cell macrochimerism.

On this clone: The antigen remains unidentified.

Profiling relied on immunoSEQ multiplex PCR, and the TCRdb table lists in-frame clones only, not all of them. The sample contains some 110,000 clones, roughly nine tenths of which appear only once. This CDR3 is built from 14 residues. In germline, CDR1 is SEHNR, CDR2 FQNEAQ (reference sequence). Trimming took 2 bases from V and 8 from J, leaving 15 bases between them. This material consisted of unstimulated CD4+ T cells sorted from spleen or lymph node cells, taken before intestinal transplant. The chain links TRBV7-9 to TRBJ1-2; tentatively, D is TRBD1 (5 bases). The clonotype was recovered from a human donor who received an intestinal transplant. The chain's CDR3 is CASSLTGQGGGYTF. In DNA form, the CDR3 reads TGTGCCAGCAGCTTAACGGGGCAGGGAGGCGGCTACACCTTC. Looking up the rest from reference TRBV7-9 and TRBJ1-2 gives the full variable domain: DTGVSQNPRHKITKRGQNVTFRCDPISEHNRLYWYRQTLGQGPEFLTYFQNEAQLEKSRLLSDRFSAERPKGSFSTLEIQRTEQGDSAMYLCASSLTGQGGGYTFGSGTRLTVV.